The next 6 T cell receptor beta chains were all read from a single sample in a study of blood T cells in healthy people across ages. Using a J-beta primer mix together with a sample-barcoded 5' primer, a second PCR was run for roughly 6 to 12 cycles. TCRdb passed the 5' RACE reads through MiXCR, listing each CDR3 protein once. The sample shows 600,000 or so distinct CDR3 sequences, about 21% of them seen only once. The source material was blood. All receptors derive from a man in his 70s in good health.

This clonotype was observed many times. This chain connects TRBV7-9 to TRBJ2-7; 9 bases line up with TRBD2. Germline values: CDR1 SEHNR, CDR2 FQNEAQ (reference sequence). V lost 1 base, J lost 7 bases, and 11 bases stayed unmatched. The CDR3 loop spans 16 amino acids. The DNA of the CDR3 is TGTGCCAGCAGCTTAGGCGGGACTAGCCCTTTGGGTGAGCAGTACTTC. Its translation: CASSLGGTSPLGEQYF.

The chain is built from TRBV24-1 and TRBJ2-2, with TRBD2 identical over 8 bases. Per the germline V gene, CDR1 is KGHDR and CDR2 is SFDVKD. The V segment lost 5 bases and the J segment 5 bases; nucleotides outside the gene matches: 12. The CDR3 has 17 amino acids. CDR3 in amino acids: CATSVISGRGETGELFF. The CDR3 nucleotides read TGTGCCACCAGTGTCATCAGCGGGAGAGGGGAAACCGGGGAGCTGTTTTTT.

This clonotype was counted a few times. CDR3 nucleotides: TGTGCCAGCAGCGTGAAGGGGGATGAGCAGTTCTTC. Encoded protein: CASSVKGDEQFF. The chain has TRBV7-3 and TRBJ2-5; D is perhaps TRBD1 (6 bases). The J call may be incorrect, as the DNA end agrees better with TRBJ2-1. Per the germline V gene, CDR1 is SGHTA and CDR2 is FQGTGA. This CDR3 comprises 12 residues.

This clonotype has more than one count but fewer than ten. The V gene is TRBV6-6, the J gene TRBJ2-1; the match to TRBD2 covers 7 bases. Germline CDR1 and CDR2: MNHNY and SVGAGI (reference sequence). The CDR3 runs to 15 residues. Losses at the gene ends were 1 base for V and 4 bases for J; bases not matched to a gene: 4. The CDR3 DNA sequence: TGTGCCAGCAGTTACTTTGGGGGGGGGTACAATGAGCAGTTCTTC. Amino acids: CASSYFGGGYNEQFF.

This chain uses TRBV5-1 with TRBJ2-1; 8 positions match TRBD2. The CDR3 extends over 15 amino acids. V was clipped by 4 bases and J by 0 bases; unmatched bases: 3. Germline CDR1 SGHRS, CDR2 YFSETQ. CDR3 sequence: CASSIAGSSYNEQFF. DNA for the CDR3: TGCGCCAGCAGCATAGCGGGAAGCTCCTACAATGAGCAGTTCTTC.

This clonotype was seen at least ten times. The CDR3 region is CSAGQGSETQYF. CDR3 nucleotides: TGCAGCGCGGGACAGGGGTCAGAGACCCAGTACTTC. The chain carries TRBV29-1 and TRBJ2-5; 10 bases line up with TRBD1. This CDR3 is built from 12 residues. With V trimmed by 7 bases and J by 4 bases, 3 bases remained unmatched. Germline values: CDR1 SQVTM, CDR2 ANQGSEA.